This T cell receptor beta chain was captured in a study of T cells in Graves' hyperthyroidism and ophthalmopathy. Overall study results and limits: Stable hyperthyroidism and ophthalmopathy were separated using 13 V-J signatures.

A word on this clonotype: The antigen remains undetermined.

There were TCR beta CDR3 regions amplified from RNA transcripts. Carried out on the TCR CDR3, a first-round RT-PCR used the HTBI primer set. Using its own MiXCR run on the multiplex PCR reads, TCRdb lists one record per CDR3 protein. The sample consists of about 720,000 distinct CDR3 sequences, around 20% of them appearing once. The CDR3 contains 13 residues. V shed 4 bases, J shed 4 bases, and the junction held 3 bases outside the gene matches. Germline V gene lookup returns CDR1 LNHDA and CDR2 SQIVND (reference sequence). Uncontrolled infections, other autoimmune diseases, pregnancy or lactation led to exclusion of patients. Diagnostic decisions used clinical symptoms, serum thyroxine and TRAb, thyroid ultrasound and orbital computed tomography.

The sequenced sample was blood. J is TRBJ1-1 and V is TRBV19; 7 bases are shared with TRBD1. The TCR was taken from a woman in her 50s with Graves' hyperthyroidism that later progressed to Graves' ophthalmopathy. The CDR3 loop is CASSNNRGTEAFF. For the CDR3, the DNA is TGTGCCAGTAGTAACAACAGGGGCACTGAAGCTTTCTTT.